This T cell receptor (beta chain) was captured by sequencing in a study of cytomegalovirus exposure and HLA in healthy donors. This clone has just a few counts. What it binds is not known. The donors were in the roughly 110-subject validation cohort; that cohort was separate from the roughly 620-subject first cohort. TCRdb's table, derived via immunoSEQ multiplex PCR, lists solely in-frame clones and lacks some. This sample yields about 120,000 clones, of which about nine tenths are seen a single time; around 1.8% belongs to the top ten. Study-wide findings and caveats: The classifier was said to identify cytomegalovirus status with high specificity and sensitivity. In vitro work confirmed that a few CMV-associated chains recognize CMV antigens. Researchers counted approximately 160 TCR beta chains as cytomegalovirus-associated.

This CDR3 contains 13 residues. CDR1 and CDR2 (germline): SQVTM, ANQGSEA. The ends lost 6 bases at V and 3 bases at J; junction bases unmatched: 5. This receptor was taken from a young woman in good health and CMV-seronegative. The sequenced material came from PBMCs. The chain carries TRBV29-1 and TRBJ2-7; 10 bases map to TRBD1. CDR3 in amino acids: CSVIRTGGYEQYF. For the CDR3, the DNA is TGCAGCGTCATAAGGACAGGGGGCTACGAGCAGTACTTC.